The rows below give T cell receptor beta chains drawn from one sample of a study of blood T cell repertoires in COVID-19. Repertoires were generated with immunoSEQ multiplex PCR, while TCRdb's copy carries only in-frame clones and drops some. This sample carries tens of thousands of clones, roughly 90% of them seen once, and the ten largest clones take roughly 15%. The sequencing input was peripheral blood. Receptors were obtained from an elderly man with acute or convalescent COVID-19. The CDR3 runs from the conserved cysteine through the conserved F or W.

j_gene | v_gene | CDR3aa
TRBJ1-6 | TRBV6-5 | CASTQPGGSPLHF
TRBJ1-5 | TRBV19 | CASSISPLTGSGSNQPQHF
TRBJ1-4 | TRBV5-1 | CASRITGTSNEKLFF
TRBJ1-1 | TRBV20-1 | CSASGGRNAEAFF
TRBJ2-7 | TRBV7-8 | CASSLLSGGGPSYEQYF
TRBJ2-5 | TRBV6-5 | CASSYVAGGQETQYF
TRBJ2-3 | TRBV4-2 | CASSLSARTDTQYF
TRBJ1-6 | TRBV28 | CASSPRAAGSSPLHF
TRBJ2-2 | TRBV5-1 | CASSRGDGANTGELFF
TRBJ2-7 | TRBV5-1 | CASSLAGPTSYEQYF
TRBJ2-1 | TRBV5-1 | CASTSGTATNEQFF
TRBJ1-1 | TRBV7-3 | CASSLSRDTEAFF
TRBJ1-1 | TRBV12-3/TRBV12-4 | CASSRTDHEAFF
TRBJ1-2 | TRBV6-5 | CASSHGGAGYGYTF
TRBJ1-2 | TRBV6-1 | CASSEMANIYGYTF
TRBJ2-4 | TRBV5-1 | CASSGGLAVDIQYF
TRBJ2-5 | TRBV3-1/TRBV3-2 | CASSQTGGRETQYF
TRBJ2-7 | TRBV28 | CASSAPRQGPYEQYF
TRBJ2-3 | TRBV28 | CASSLPQQGGTDTQYF
TRBJ2-2 | TRBV7-9 | CASSPRQGPNTGELFF
TRBJ1-1 | TRBV5-6 | CASSLDRGRSTEAFF
TRBJ1-1 | TRBV28 | CASITAGVWVRYTEAFF
TRBJ2-5 | TRBV4-1 | CASSQGGLAGLPGETQYF
TRBJ1-5 | TRBV18 | CASSLGGGGNQPQHF
TRBJ2-5 | TRBV7-9 | CASSLGDGAETQYF
TRBJ2-3 | TRBV12-5 | CASGLAPNTDTQYF
TRBJ2-2 | TRBV5-1 | CASSAGTGIASTGELFF
TRBJ1-2 | TRBV29-1 | CSARTGFGYTF
TRBJ2-1 | TRBV24-1 | CATSRLAPITGGEQFF
TRBJ2-3 | TRBV3-1/TRBV3-2 | CASSPEKARTDTQYF
TRBJ2-2 | TRBV30 | CAWTGKGLAGGQAGELFF
TRBJ2-7 | TRBV7-8 | CASSPQAGLNEQYF
TRBJ2-7 | TRBV6-6 | CASNAGGQYEQYF
TRBJ2-5 | TRBV29-1 | CSVEERVRSPQETQYF
TRBJ1-2 | TRBV6-5 | CASSYSRGRGYTF
TRBJ2-7 | TRBV27 | CASSPPGTRRPYEQYF
TRBJ1-1 | TRBV6-5 | CASRGDTVNTEAFF
TRBJ1-2 | TRBV6-1 | CASSEGTVSLYGYTF
TRBJ2-2 | TRBV27 | CASSPTLEVGELFF
TRBJ1-6 | TRBV14 | CASSPLRENSPLHF
TRBJ2-2 | TRBV29-1 | CSASSGGSGELFF
TRBJ2-1 | TRBV28 | CASSLSGRAEQFF
TRBJ2-5 | TRBV11-2 | CASSREVGQETQYF